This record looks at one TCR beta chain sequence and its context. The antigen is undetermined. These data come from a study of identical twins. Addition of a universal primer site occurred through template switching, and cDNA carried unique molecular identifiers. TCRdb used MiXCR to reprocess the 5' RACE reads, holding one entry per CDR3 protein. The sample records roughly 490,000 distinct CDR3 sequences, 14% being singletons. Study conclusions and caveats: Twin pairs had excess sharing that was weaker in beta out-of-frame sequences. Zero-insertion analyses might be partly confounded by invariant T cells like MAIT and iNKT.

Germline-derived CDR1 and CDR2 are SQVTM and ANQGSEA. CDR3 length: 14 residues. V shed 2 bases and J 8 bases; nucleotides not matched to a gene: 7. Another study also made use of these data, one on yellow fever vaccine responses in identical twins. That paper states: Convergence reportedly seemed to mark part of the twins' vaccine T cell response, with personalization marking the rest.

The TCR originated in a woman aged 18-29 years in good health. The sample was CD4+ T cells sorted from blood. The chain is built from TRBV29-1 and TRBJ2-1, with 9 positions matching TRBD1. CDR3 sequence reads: CSVESVGDRDEQFF. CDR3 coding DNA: TGCAGCGTTGAAAGTGTGGGGGACAGGGATGAGCAGTTCTTC.